The clone carrying this T cell receptor (beta chain) appeared a few times. Its antigen remains unidentified. Germline assignment: CDR1 SNHLY and CDR2 FYNNEI. Trimming left V 3 bases short and J 5 bases short, with 12 bases between. This CDR3 contains 14 residues. The sample is drawn from a study of cytomegalovirus exposure and HLA in healthy donors. Study-wide findings and caveats: Using the classifier, cytomegalovirus status was reportedly diagnosed with high specificity and sensitivity. An analysis that came later showed most CMV-associated TCR beta chains appearing HLA-restricted. In an earlier analysis, productive rearrangement rates for most beta V segments clustered near 87% or 30%. Exclusion as indistinguishable affected some V segments, including TRBV6-2 and TRBV6-3.

Use of 60 Vbeta and 13 Jbeta primers characterized the PCR. Here immunoSEQ multiplex PCR was the method, and the copy in TCRdb shows in-frame clones only, minus some. Among roughly 150,000 clones, roughly three quarters were seen once, and the ten largest hold around 3.1%. The chain employs TRBV2 and TRBJ2-3; a weak D match, TRBD1 (6 bases). This clonotype originated in a man aged 35-49 years in good health and CMV-seronegative. The source material was PBMCs. The CDR3, as DNA: TGTGCCAGCAGTGAGCAGGGGCATGGAGATACGCAGTATTTT. Translation gives CASSEQGHGDTQYF.